What follows are 16 T cell receptor beta chains derived from one specimen sequenced in a study of T cell responses to AZD1222 COVID-19 vaccine. Sequencing was performed with immunoSEQ multiplex PCR; in TCRdb, only in-frame clones are kept and a portion is missing. The sample yields approximately 130,000 clones, more than 90% seen once. The material was peripheral blood, obtained 28 days after the second AZD1222 dose. Receptors originate from an adult who received the AZD1222 COVID-19 vaccine.

The chain employs TRBV29-1 and TRBJ1-1; unclear D gene. There are 11 residues in the CDR3. The germline CDR1 and CDR2 sequences are SQVTM and ANQGSEA. V lost 2 bases, J lost 1 base, and 2 bases lay in between. CDR3 coding DNA: TGCAGCGTTGAATGGAACACTGAAGCTTTCTTT. It encodes CSVEWNTEAFF.

The chain joins TRBV27 to TRBJ2-7; D might be TRBD1 (7 bases). Germline-derived CDR1 and CDR2 are MNHEY and SMNVEV (reference sequence). The V and J ends lost 6 bases and 3 bases respectively, with 12 bases between them. The length of the CDR3 is 13 residues. CDR3 sequence reads: CASSQGGFYEQYF. The CDR3 nucleotides are TGTGCCAGCAGCCAGGGGGGCTTCTACGAGCAGTACTTC.

The CDR3 coding sequence is TGTGCCAGCAACCGACTAGGGACCTACAATGAGCAGTTCTTC. Translation gives CASNRLGTYNEQFF. The rearrangement joins TRBV2 to TRBJ2-1; D is perhaps TRBD2 (6 bases). CDR1 is SNHLY, CDR2 FYNNEI, per germline. This CDR3 is 14 amino acids long. V dropped 7 bases and J dropped 2 bases, with 12 bases sitting between them.

The chain's CDR3 is CASTRQGEAFF. The CDR3 nucleotides are TGTGCCAGCACTCGACAGGGAGAAGCTTTCTTT. The rearrangement uses TRBV3-1 (or the pseudogene TRBV3-2) and TRBJ1-1; 7 nucleotides match TRBD1. Germline V gene data show CDR1 as LGHDT and CDR2 as YNNKEL (reference sequence). This CDR3 is built from 11 residues. The V and J ends lost 7 bases and 8 bases, in that order; junction bases with no gene match: 4.

The chain carries TRBV4-3 and TRBJ1-2, with 10 bases aligning to TRBD1. The V gene end was trimmed by 0 bases and the J gene end by 5 bases; junction bases not matched to a gene: 9. The CDR3 is 17 residues long. Germline CDR1 LGHNA, CDR2 YSLEER. CDR3 DNA: TGCGCCAGCAGCCAAGAGGACAGGGGGTTTTTTTGGTATGGCTACACCTTC. It translates to CASSQEDRGFFWYGYTF.

This clone was counted between two and nine times. The V and J genes are TRBV5-6 and TRBJ1-6; D is possibly TRBD1 (5 bases). CDR1 and CDR2 from the germline V gene are SGHDT and YYEEEE. The CDR3 runs 12 residues. V shed 5 bases and J shed 7 bases, with 7 bases lying between them. The DNA for the CDR3 is TGTGCCAGCAGTAAGGGGAATTCACCCCTCCACTTT. Protein: CASSKGNSPLHF. The full variable domain, in which reference TRBV5-6 and TRBJ1-6 provide the parts outside the CDR3, is DAGVTQSPTHLIKTRGQQVTLRCSPKSGHDTVSWYQQALGQGPQFIFQYYEEEERQRGNFPDRFSGHQFPNYSSELNVNALLLGDSALYLCASSKGNSPLHFGNGTRLTVT.

The gene calls are TRBV19 and TRBJ1-1; tentative D call: TRBD1 (6 bases). CDR3 length: 15 residues. The germline gives CDR1 LNHDA, CDR2 SQIVND (reference sequence). The V end was cut by 6 bases, the J end by 10 bases, with 24 bases between. CDR3 coding DNA: TGTGCCAGTAGCCCTACTTTAGTGGGGGGCGGAGGAGCTTTCTTT. Its protein is CASSPTLVGGGGAFF.

The chain links TRBV7-3 to TRBJ1-1; 9 positions agree with TRBD1. Trimming cost V 3 bases and J 6 bases; bases outside gene matches: 8. The CDR3 totals 15 residues. The germline V gene encodes CDR1 SGHTA and CDR2 FQGTGA. In nucleotides, the CDR3 is TGTGCCAGCAGCTTGTTGGGACAGGGTCTGGCTGAAGCTTTCTTT. This gives the protein CASSLLGQGLAEAFF. The entire variable domain, with the rest obtained from reference TRBV7-3 and TRBJ1-1, is as follows: GAGVSQTPSNKVTEKGKYVELRCDPISGHTALYWYRQSLGQGPEFLIYFQGTGAADDSGLPNDRFFAVRPEGSVSTLKIQRTERGDSAVYLCASSLLGQGLAEAFFGQGTRLTVV.

This clone was observed a handful of times. The chain combines TRBV6-5 with TRBJ1-2, with 9 bases fitting TRBD1. The trim removed 6 bases at V and 8 bases at J, leaving 7 bases unmatched. Germline V gene data show CDR1 as MNHEY and CDR2 as SVGAGI. The CDR3 covers 13 residues. CDR3 in DNA: TGTGCCAGCAGGATACAGGGGGCAGGAGGCTACACCTTC. Amino acid sequence: CASRIQGAGGYTF.

This clone came up a few times. The chain has TRBV19 and TRBJ1-5, with 8 positions matching TRBD1. Germline V gene lookup returns CDR1 LNHDA and CDR2 SQIVND (reference sequence). The CDR3 is 14 residues long. After removal of 3 bases from V and 7 bases from J, the junction contained 5 bases not matched to a gene. The CDR3 region is CASSIGQGAQPQHF. DNA of the CDR3: TGTGCCAGTAGTATCGGACAGGGAGCACAGCCCCAGCATTTT.

This clone was recorded once. The V and J genes are TRBV10-3 and TRBJ2-7, with 10 bases that match TRBD1. The CDR3 is 13 residues long. Trimming removed 10 bases from V and 6 bases from J; junction bases left unmatched: 9. The germline V gene encodes CDR1 ENHRY and CDR2 SYGVKD. CDR3 sequence (DNA): TGTGCCACCTGGGGGACAGGGGTTCCCGAGCAGTACTTC. Amino acids: CATWGTGVPEQYF.

This clone was counted a single time. The gene calls are TRBV2 and TRBJ1-2, with D uncertain. Germline V gene data show CDR1 as SNHLY and CDR2 as FYNNEI. Trimming left V 4 bases short and J 1 base short, with 4 bases between. The CDR3 consists of 12 residues. CDR3 bases: TGTGCCAGCAGTGGGATTAACTATGGCTACACCTTC. Protein sequence: CASSGINYGYTF.

This rearrangement joins TRBV6-2 or TRBV6-3 to TRBJ2-2; the match to TRBD2 covers 13 bases. Germline V gives CDR1 MNHEY, CDR2 SVGEGT. The CDR3 is 17 amino acids. Trimming at V came to 2 bases and at J to 7 bases, leaving 7 bases not matched to a gene. CDR3 residues: CASSYAGLAGRNGELFF. The CDR3 coding sequence is TGTGCCAGCAGTTACGCGGGACTAGCGGGACGGAACGGGGAGCTGTTTTTT.

This clone occurred once. V and J are TRBV14 and TRBJ2-1, with TRBD2 identical over 9 bases. Germline lookup yields CDR1 SGHDN and CDR2 FVKESK. This CDR3 spans 17 amino acids. The V gene end was trimmed by 1 base and the J gene end by 6 bases; junction bases not matched to a gene: 10. CDR3 in DNA: TGTGCCAGCAGCCAAGGGACCCGAAGCGGGGGGATCAATGAGCAGTTCTTC. Protein product: CASSQGTRSGGINEQFF.

The gene calls are TRBV28 and TRBJ1-1; 11 bases are a match to TRBD1. With V trimmed by 6 bases and J by 1 base, 1 base remained unmatched. The CDR3 covers 14 residues. Germline lookup yields CDR1 MDHEN and CDR2 SYDVKM. CDR3 DNA: TGTGCCAGCAGGGGACAGGGGGGGAACACTGAAGCTTTCTTT. Translation gives CASRGQGGNTEAFF. Looking up the rest from reference TRBV28 and TRBJ1-1 gives the full variable domain: DVKVTQSSRYLVKRTGEKVFLECVQDMDHENMFWYRQDPGLGLRLIYFSYDVKMKEKGDIPEGYSVSREKKERFSLILESASTNQTSMYLCASRGQGGNTEAFFGQGTRLTVV.

The rearrangement uses TRBV7-2 and TRBJ2-6; D ambiguous. Germline values: CDR1 SGHTA, CDR2 FQGNSA. The CDR3 loop spans 16 amino acids. Between the trimmed V and J ends, which lost 1 base and 0 bases, there was a span of 7 bases. CDR3 loop: CASSLDSSSGANVLTF. The CDR3 nucleotides read TGTGCCAGCAGCTTAGACAGCAGCTCTGGGGCCAACGTCCTGACTTTC.